What follows are 8 T cell receptor beta chains derived from one specimen sequenced in a study of blood T cell repertoires in COVID-19. This table comes from immunoSEQ multiplex PCR, and its TCRdb copy is limited to in-frame clones, with some not included. The repertoire has tens of thousands of clones, 80% of them found once; the top ten carry roughly 21%. Sequenced: peripheral blood. The receptor set was obtained from a woman of 80 years or more with acute or convalescent COVID-19.

The rearrangement uses TRBV7-2 and TRBJ2-1; TRBD1 agrees at 8 bases. The CDR3 loop spans 16 amino acids. CDR1 is SGHTA, CDR2 FQGNSA, per germline. Trimming cost V 4 bases and J 7 bases; bases outside gene matches: 12. The DNA of the CDR3 is TGTGCCAGCAGCTCGGGACAGGCAGGCGGGATTAATGAGCAGTTCTTC. Protein sequence: CASSSGQAGGINEQFF.

This sequence joins TRBV5-1 and TRBJ1-4, with a tentative D call TRBD1 (5 bases). CDR1 and CDR2 (germline): SGHRS, YFSETQ. The CDR3 is made up of 16 amino acids. V gave up 0 bases and J gave up 8 bases, with 17 bases separating them. The CDR3 sequence is CASSLDPAGYEEKLFF. In DNA form, the CDR3 reads TGCGCCAGCAGCTTGGATCCGGCAGGGTACGAGGAAAAACTGTTTTTT.

The chain couples TRBV2 to TRBJ1-5; TRBD1 matches at 7 bases. V was pared by 4 bases and J by 10 bases, with 4 bases of the junction left unmatched. CDR1 and CDR2 (germline): SNHLY, FYNNEI. The CDR3 contains 12 residues. CDR3 in amino acids: CASSVDREPQHF. The CDR3 DNA follows: TGTGCCAGCAGTGTTGACAGGGAACCCCAGCATTTT.

This chain links TRBV18 with TRBJ2-7, with 12 nucleotides matching TRBD1. V trimming: 3 bases; J trimming: 5 bases; junction bases outside the gene matches: 2. The germline V gene encodes CDR1 KGHSH and CDR2 LQKENI. The CDR3 sequence is 14 residues long. In nucleotides, the CDR3 is TGTGCCAGCTCACCGGGACAGGGGGCCGACGAGCAGTACTTC. Its protein is CASSPGQGADEQYF.

V and J are TRBV20-1 and TRBJ2-1; the D is unclear. Germline V gene sequence: CDR1 DFQATT, CDR2 SNEGSKA (reference sequence). The CDR3 is made up of 10 amino acids. The V gene lost 5 bases and the J gene lost 9 bases, with 8 bases spanning the gap. The CDR3 here is CSALVPEQFF. The CDR3 DNA is TGCAGTGCTCTCGTCCCTGAGCAGTTCTTC.

In its sample, this clone was seen a few times. The CDR3 bases are TGTGCCAGCAGCCTCGGACTGGGCTCCTACGAGCAGTACTTC. This gives the protein CASSLGLGSYEQYF. The chain has TRBV9 and TRBJ2-7; TRBD2 is a possible D gene (5 bases). The germline V and J ends were trimmed by 4 bases and 0 bases, with 11 bases remaining between them. Germline assignment: CDR1 SGDLS and CDR2 YYNGEE. This CDR3 has 14 amino acids.

This clone was picked up one time. This chain links TRBV7-2 with TRBJ2-2; 7 bases align to TRBD1. CDR1 SGHTA and CDR2 FQGNSA come from the germline V gene. CDR3 length: 16 residues. The junction had 5 bases not matched to a gene; V was cut back by 4 bases and J by 0 bases. The CDR3 coding sequence is TGTGCCAGCAGCTCACAGGGGAAGGCGAACACCGGGGAGCTGTTTTTT. Translating gives CASSSQGKANTGELFF.

V is TRBV5-1 and J is TRBJ1-1; D might be TRBD1 (5 bases). The V gene lost 0 bases and the J gene lost 1 base, with 13 bases spanning the gap. The CDR3 spans 16 residues. Germline CDR1 and CDR2: SGHRS and YFSETQ. The CDR3: CASSLGAAGRNTEAFF. DNA for the CDR3: TGCGCCAGCAGCTTGGGGGCCGCAGGGCGGAACACTGAAGCTTTCTTT. The entire variable domain, with the rest obtained from reference TRBV5-1 and TRBJ1-1, is as follows: KAGVTQTPRYLIKTRGQQVTLSCSPISGHRSVSWYQQTPGQGLQFLFEYFSETQRNKGNFPGRFSGRQFSNSRSEMNVSTLELGDSALYLCASSLGAAGRNTEAFFGQGTRLTVV.